The T cell receptor beta chain under discussion was sequenced for a study of blood T cell repertoires in COVID-19. Study-wide context: The origin of the acute and convalescent COVID-19 samples was the United States, Italy and Spain. Sources were T cells, B-cell-depleted T cells, or PBMCs; the material itself was cDNA or gDNA.

The age range of participants was about 18 to 100 years, with residence in about 25 US areas. Two negative PCRs, clearance, or symptom resolution were required of recovered Cohort 3 donors. The V gene's germline CDR1 is SGHDN and CDR2 FVKESK. The CDR3 spans 16 residues. V lost 0 bases and J 3 bases, leaving 11 bases between the germline ends. TCRdb's copy holds only in-frame clones and misses some; the assay was immunoSEQ multiplex PCR. In the table there are approximately 300,000 clones, 70% to 90% of which are singletons. This sequence was found in a woman aged 30 to 39 who had recovered from COVID-19. This sequence joins TRBV14 and TRBJ1-4; tentative D call: TRBD1 (5 bases). Sequencing used PBMCs or T cells enriched from blood (not recorded which). CDR3 sequence reads: CASSQDRGHSNEKLFF. CDR3 coding DNA: TGTGCCAGCAGCCAAGATAGAGGACACTCTAATGAAAAACTGTTTTTT.